This is a list of T cell receptor beta chains from one sample in a study of blood T cell repertoires in COVID-19. Produced via immunoSEQ multiplex PCR; TCRdb's table is partial and in-frame only. The table shows over 90,000 clones, with about 87% occurring only once. The sequenced material came from peripheral blood. These receptors were taken from a human donor in a cohort sampled during active COVID-19. Both conserved end residues are part of each CDR3. Each record gives: CDR3 length, V gene, CDR3 protein.

19	TRBV5-1	CASSPGGGTGDPGANVLTF
17	TRBV7-2	CASSVHSSGYGVETQYF
17	TRBV27	CASSSHGGRGLNTEAFF
14	TRBV4-1	CASSPLRSGTTQYF
16	TRBV19	CASSIGARAGVDEQYF
13	TRBV19	CASSPTNTGELFF
14	TRBV6-2/TRBV6-3	CAGSRAGVGTEAFF
16	TRBV4-3	CASSQEAGTGRETQYF
16	TRBV9	CASSSSPGQSTYGYTF
12	TRBV3-1/TRBV3-2	CASSQLPGEAFF
15	TRBV5-1	CASSLTGIMNTEAFF
15	TRBV9	CASSVATVRPVEQFF
19	TRBV5-3	CARSLGGGPGTEDYNEQFF
16	TRBV19	CASSPAPAGFNEKLFF
14	TRBV29-1	CSVLPGLAGVEQYF
23	TRBV28	CASTLSRATDSSTGGGSTDTQYF
14	TRBV27	CASRGTSGSGEQYF
16	TRBV16	CASSQSARATNEKLFF
17	TRBV5-4	CASSPRNSGRAAGEQYF
16	TRBV7-3	CASSLGRDRVADTQYF
16	TRBV5-4	CASSAVVAGGTDTQYF
14	TRBV29-1	CSVSTGTGSLGYTF
12	TRBV7-9	CASSYTGLAAYF
10	TRBV20-1	CAVIEIEAFF
14	TRBV7-2	CASSFSGMYNEQFF
15	TRBV14	CASSQVAGAGVEQYF
13	TRBV12-3/TRBV12-4	CASTTGTPYEQYF
16	TRBV7-6	CASSLETYRLNQPQHF
15	TRBV9	CASSASTGGGHEQYF
11	TRBV3-1/TRBV3-2	CASSQVGEQYF
13	TRBV12-3/TRBV12-4	CASSLQVSLGYTF
13	TRBV7-3	CASSLTTTQPQHF
19	TRBV6-7	CASSYSKGRLYYSNQPQHF
15	TRBV28	CASSFYRGYYNEQFF
16	TRBV7-6	CASSPGEREVYNEQFF
16	TRBV29-1	CSVAQFTVLDSYEQYF
14	TRBV29-1	CSVEGRLNTGELFF
10	TRBV20-1	CSARDASAFF
14	TRBV4-1	CASSIQEERETQYF
12	TRBV5-6	CASSLASQPQHF
14	TRBV6-5	CASSPSDRGMSQYF
17	TRBV3-1/TRBV3-2	CASSQADGGVPKNIQYF
11	TRBV21-1	CASSSRGEQFF
15	TRBV5-4	CASTFSSVRTDTQYF
13	TRBV4-2	CASSQDLYNEQFF
14	TRBV11-2	CASSLGGVGYGYTF
14	TRBV6-5	CASTTLAVNNEQFF
19	TRBV7-3	CASSQKVRGRGLTDNEQFF
10	TRBV12-3/TRBV12-4	CASSLYEQYF
13	TRBV7-2	CASSPRRDNTIYF
15	TRBV27	CASRALADYSYEQYF
16	TRBV24-1	CATSDTGTGGGQPQHF
13	TRBV3-1/TRBV3-2	CASSPDRDNGYTF
13	TRBV6-5	CAVRREGARGYTF
14	TRBV3-1/TRBV3-2	CASRREALNEKLFF
11	TRBV12-3/TRBV12-4	CASSSSRAQHF